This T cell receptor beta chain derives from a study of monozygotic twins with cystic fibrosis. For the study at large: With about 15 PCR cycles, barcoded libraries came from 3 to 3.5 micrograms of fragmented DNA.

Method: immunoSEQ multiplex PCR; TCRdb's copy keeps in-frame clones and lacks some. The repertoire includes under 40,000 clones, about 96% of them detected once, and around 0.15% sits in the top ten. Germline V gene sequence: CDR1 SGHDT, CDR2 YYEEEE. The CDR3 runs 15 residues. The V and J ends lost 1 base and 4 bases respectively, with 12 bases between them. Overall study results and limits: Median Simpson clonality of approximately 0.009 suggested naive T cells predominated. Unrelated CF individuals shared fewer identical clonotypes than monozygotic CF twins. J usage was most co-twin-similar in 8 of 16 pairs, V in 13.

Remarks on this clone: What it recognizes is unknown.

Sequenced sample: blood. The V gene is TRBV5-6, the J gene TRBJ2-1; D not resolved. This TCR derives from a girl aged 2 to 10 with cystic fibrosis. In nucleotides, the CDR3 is TGTGCCAGCAGCTTGTTGGGATCATCGTACAATGAGCAGTTCTTC. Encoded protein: CASSLLGSSYNEQFF.